The next 29 T cell receptor beta chains were all read from a single sample in a study of blood T cell repertoires in COVID-19. Measured with immunoSEQ multiplex PCR; TCRdb has only the in-frame clones, and not every one. The sample records more than 65,000 clones, under 95% being singletons. What was sequenced was peripheral blood. The source of these receptors is a human donor in a cohort sampled during active COVID-19.

The rearrangement links TRBV24-1 to TRBJ1-1; TRBD1 aligns across 8 bases. This CDR3 region has 15 residues. Germline values: CDR1 KGHDR, CDR2 SFDVKD. V dropped 2 bases and J dropped 1; count of bases not matched to a gene: 2. CDR3 nucleotides: TGTGCCACCAGTGATTCAACAGGGGGGAACACTGAAGCTTTCTTT. It translates to CATSDSTGGNTEAFF.

There are a few counts of this clone. V and J are TRBV19 and TRBJ1-5, with unresolved D. Germline-derived CDR1 and CDR2 are LNHDA and SQIVND (reference sequence). This CDR3 contains 13 residues. With 1 base removed from V and 4 bases from J, the gap between germline ends came to 5 bases. CDR3 sequence: CASSIVRNQPQHF. The DNA of the CDR3 is TGTGCCAGTAGTATAGTCAGAAATCAGCCCCAGCATTTT.

This rearrangement joins TRBV10-3 to TRBJ2-7; D perhaps matches TRBD1 (6 bases). The CDR3 runs 13 residues. The ends were cut back, 6 bases at V and 6 bases at J, with 15 bases in the middle. From germline, CDR1 is ENHRY and CDR2 SYGVKD. This chain's CDR3 is CAIRKLQGREQYF. The DNA for the CDR3 is TGTGCCATCAGGAAATTACAGGGACGCGAGCAGTACTTC.

The rearrangement joins TRBV25-1 to TRBJ2-7; TRBD2 aligns across 7 bases. The CDR3 consists of 14 residues. Trimming took 2 bases from V and 3 from J; bases not matched to a gene: 4. CDR1 is MGHDK, CDR2 SYGVNS, per germline. CDR3 protein: CASSEVGRDYEQYF. CDR3 bases: TGTGCCAGCAGTGAAGTGGGGAGGGACTACGAGCAGTACTTC.

The chain is built from TRBV7-8 and TRBJ1-4; 7 positions match TRBD1. Germline values: CDR1 SGHVS, CDR2 FQNEAQ. After removal of 5 bases from V and 8 bases from J, the junction contained 5 bases not matched to a gene. CDR3 size: 13 residues. The CDR3 sequence: CASSRGGSEKLFF. In nucleotides, the CDR3 is TGTGCCAGCAGCAGAGGGGGCTCGGAAAAACTGTTTTTT.

This sequence joins TRBV12-3 or TRBV12-4 and TRBJ2-5; possible D gene TRBD2, 5 bases. This CDR3 is built from 12 residues. Trimming removed 5 bases from V and 9 bases from J, with 13 bases in between. CDR3 amino acids: CASSAVLGAQYF. In DNA form, the CDR3 reads TGTGCCAGCAGTGCAGTCCTCGGGGCCCAGTACTTC.

V usage is TRBV19 and J usage is TRBJ1-1; unclear D gene. The germline V and J ends were trimmed by 6 bases and 2 bases, with 4 bases remaining between them. Germline CDR1 reads LNHDA; CDR2 reads SQIVND (reference sequence). The CDR3 loop spans 11 amino acids. CDR3 sequence reads: CASRYNTEAFF. CDR3 bases: TGTGCCAGTAGATATAACACTGAAGCTTTCTTT. Drawing the rest from reference TRBV19 and TRBJ1-1, the complete variable domain is DGGITQSPKYLFRKEGQNVTLSCEQNLNHDAMYWYRQDPGQGLRLIYYSQIVNDFQKGDIAEGYSVSREKKESFPLTVTSAQKNPTAFYLCASRYNTEAFFGQGTRLTVV.

This clone has just one count. The rearrangement joins TRBV6-2 or TRBV6-3 to TRBJ2-3; 8 nucleotides align to TRBD1. V gave up 4 bases and J gave up 3 bases; unmatched junction bases: 6. This CDR3 is built from 15 residues. Looked up from germline, CDR1 is MNHEY and CDR2 is SVGEGT. This chain's CDR3 is CASSFPRQGTDTQYF. The DNA for the CDR3 is TGTGCCAGCAGTTTTCCCCGACAGGGGACAGATACGCAGTATTTT.

This clone was detected only a few times. The chain combines TRBV5-6 with TRBJ1-2; TRBD1 might be the D (6 bases). Germline V gene sequence: CDR1 SGHDT, CDR2 YYEEEE. The CDR3 totals 13 residues. V was pared by 0 bases and J by 6 bases, with 9 bases between. The CDR3 loop is CASSLVNRDGYTF. In DNA form, the CDR3 reads TGTGCCAGCAGCTTGGTAAACAGGGATGGCTACACCTTC.

V is TRBV5-8 and J is TRBJ1-2; possibly TRBD1 for D (5 bases). V was trimmed by 0 bases and J by 4 bases, leaving 13 bases between them. Germline lookup yields CDR1 SGHTS and CDR2 YDEGEE. CDR3 length: 15 amino acids. In DNA form, the CDR3 reads TGTGCCAGCAGCTTGGCCGGGGGGAAAGGCTATGGCTACACCTTC. Translated: CASSLAGGKGYGYTF.

V usage is TRBV29-1 and J usage is TRBJ2-7; tentative D call: TRBD1 (5 bases). Germline CDR1 reads SQVTM; CDR2 reads ANQGSEA. This CDR3 is built from 11 residues. The germline V and J ends were trimmed by 6 bases and 9 bases, with 15 bases remaining between them. The DNA for the CDR3 is TGCAGCGTCGGAACATTCCAGGGGCAGTACTTC. Translating it yields CSVGTFQGQYF.

This clone was found a few times. The genes are TRBV6-6 and TRBJ2-7; 8 bases are a match to TRBD1. The ends lost 8 bases at V and 4 bases at J; junction bases unmatched: 4. The V gene's germline CDR1 is MNHNY and CDR2 SVGAGI (reference sequence). The CDR3 contains 12 residues. The CDR3 loop reads CASADRGYEQYF. As DNA, the CDR3 is TGTGCCAGCGCCGACAGGGGATACGAGCAGTACTTC.

J is TRBJ2-7 and V is TRBV11-2; D may be TRBD1 (6 bases). Germline CDR1 SGHAT, CDR2 FQNNGV. The CDR3 covers 17 residues. V was trimmed by 5 bases and J by 4 bases, leaving 24 bases between them. The CDR3 nucleotides are TGTGCCAGCAGCCCCATAATTCAGGGGATGAGAGGTTACGAGCAGTACTTC. Its protein product is CASSPIIQGMRGYEQYF.

The V and J genes are TRBV25-1 and TRBJ1-1; 9 bases align to TRBD1. V gave up 1 base and J gave up 3 bases; unmatched junction bases: 6. The CDR3 runs 16 residues. Germline assignment: CDR1 MGHDK and CDR2 SYGVNS. The CDR3 DNA reads as TGTGCCAGCAGTGAATTTGGACAGGGGCCGGACACTGAAGCTTTCTTT. Its protein is CASSEFGQGPDTEAFF.

The chain has TRBV5-1 and TRBJ1-2; weak D call: TRBD1 (6 bases). Trimming took off 3 bases at V and 5 bases at J, with 17 bases between the two ends. CDR1 and CDR2 (germline): SGHRS, YFSETQ. The CDR3 totals 15 residues. For the CDR3, the DNA is TGCGCCAGCAGCTCGAACAGGGATAATCGGTATGGCTACACCTTC. The encoded protein is CASSSNRDNRYGYTF.

The genes are TRBV11-2 and TRBJ1-1, with TRBD1 as a possible D gene (6 bases). This CDR3 is built from 15 residues. Trimming removed 2 bases at V and 4 bases at J, with 14 bases between. Germline V CDR1 and CDR2: SGHAT, FQNNGV. The CDR3 DNA follows: TGTGCCAGCAGCTTAAGGCGTGGACAGTTCACTGAAGCTTTCTTT. This gives the protein CASSLRRGQFTEAFF. Filled out from reference TRBV11-2 and TRBJ1-1, the complete variable domain reads EAGVAQSPRYKIIEKRQSVAFWCNPISGHATLYWYQQILGQGPKLLIQFQNNGVVDDSQLPKDRFSAERLKGVDSTLKIQPAKLEDSAVYLCASSLRRGQFTEAFFGQGTRLTVV.

This chain connects TRBV29-1 to TRBJ1-2, with 12 bases lining up with TRBD1. Germline V lookup: CDR1 SQVTM, CDR2 ANQGSEA. The CDR3 extends over 14 amino acids. V shed 1 base, J shed 8 bases, and the junction held 5 bases outside the gene matches. The CDR3 reads CSVEVGQGAWGYTF. The CDR3 region has the DNA TGCAGCGTTGAAGTGGGACAGGGGGCCTGGGGCTACACCTTC. Supplemented by reference TRBV29-1 and TRBJ1-2, the full variable domain reads SAVISQKPSRDICQRGTSLTIQCQVDSQVTMMFWYRQQPGQSLTLIATANQGSEATYESGFVIDKFPISRPNLTFSTLTVSNMSPEDSSIYLCSVEVGQGAWGYTFGSGTRLTVV.

The chain uses TRBV5-6 and TRBJ1-2, with 7 bases fitting TRBD1. CDR3 length: 13 residues. V shed 2 bases, J shed 7 bases, and the junction held 5 bases outside the gene matches. Germline loops: CDR1 SGHDT, CDR2 YYEEEE. CDR3 bases: TGTGCCAGCAGCTTAGGGGGCCCAACTGGCTACACCTTC. It codes for CASSLGGPTGYTF.

The chain links TRBV19 to TRBJ1-5, with D perhaps matching TRBD1 (5 bases). Germline V lookup: CDR1 LNHDA, CDR2 SQIVND (reference sequence). The CDR3 covers 19 residues. V was clipped by 0 bases and J by 6 bases, with 24 bases between them. CDR3 sequence reads: CASSIDVTEKGMKVQPQHF. In nucleotides, the CDR3 is TGTGCCAGTAGTATAGATGTCACGGAGAAGGGGATGAAGGTTCAGCCCCAGCATTTT.

As concerns this clone: At the DNA level, this CDR3 is encoded by other sequences in the same sample as well. The genes are TRBV24-1 and TRBJ1-5; possibly TRBD1 for D (5 bases). Germline CDR1 is KGHDR and CDR2 is SFDVKD. The V gene lost 4 bases and the J gene lost 4 bases, with 10 bases spanning the gap. CDR3 length: 14 amino acids. This CDR3 is CATSDGQGNQPQHF. Here the CDR3 DNA reads TGTGCCACCAGTGACGGGCAGGGAAATCAGCCCCAGCATTTT.

This chain connects TRBV11-1 to TRBJ1-6; perhaps TRBD1 as D (6 bases). V gave up 5 bases and J gave up 14 bases, with 13 bases separating them. The CDR3 totals 12 residues. Looked up from germline, CDR1 is SGHAT and CDR2 is FQDESV (reference sequence). CDR3 coding DNA: TGTGCCAGCAGCCCGAAGGGGGGGGCCCTCCACTTT. It is translated as CASSPKGGALHF.

This chain joins TRBV12-5 and TRBJ2-1; D remains unclear. V lost 3 bases to trimming and J lost 5 bases, with 11 bases between them. CDR3 length equals 14 residues. In germline, CDR1 is LGHNT, CDR2 FRNRAP. CDR3 loop: CASGFGRANNEQFF. The CDR3 DNA follows: TGTGCTAGTGGTTTCGGCAGAGCGAACAATGAGCAGTTCTTC.

The rearrangement joins TRBV4-1 to TRBJ2-3; TRBD2 matches at 8 bases. Losses at the gene ends were 1 base for V and 0 bases for J; bases not matched to a gene: 6. This CDR3 has 17 amino acids. Looked up from germline, CDR1 is MGHRA and CDR2 is YSYEKL. The CDR3 protein is CASSQAGGSFSTDTQYF. CDR3 in DNA: TGCGCCAGCAGCCAAGCGGGGGGGTCCTTTAGCACAGATACGCAGTATTTT.

The genes are TRBV11-1 and TRBJ2-7; TRBD1 aligns across 7 bases. Germline values: CDR1 SGHAT, CDR2 FQDESV (reference sequence). Losses at the gene ends were 5 bases for V and 0 bases for J; bases not matched to a gene: 1. The CDR3 consists of 13 residues. CDR3 region: CASSRDSSYEQYF. CDR3 in DNA: TGTGCCAGCAGCCGGGACAGCTCCTACGAGCAGTACTTC. The variable domain in full, with the rest retrieved from reference TRBV11-1 and TRBJ2-7, is EAEVAQSPRYKITEKSQAVAFWCDPISGHATLYWYRQILGQGPELLVQFQDESVVDDSQLPKDRFSAERLKGVDSTLKIQPAELGDSAMYLCASSRDSSYEQYFGPGTRLTVT.

V usage is TRBV9 and J usage is TRBJ2-6; maybe TRBD1 (6 bases). V lost 4 bases, J lost 1 base, and 9 bases lay in between. The germline V gene has CDR1 SGDLS and CDR2 YYNGEE. The CDR3 has 15 residues. CDR3 loop: CASSQGSSGANVLTF. The CDR3 DNA reads as TGTGCCAGCAGCCAGGGGAGTTCTGGGGCCAACGTCCTGACTTTC.

The rearrangement uses TRBV13 and TRBJ2-7; D not resolved. V lost 5 bases and J 5 bases, leaving 13 bases between the germline ends. The CDR3 is 13 residues long. Germline CDR1 reads PRHDT; CDR2 reads FYEKMQ (reference sequence). The CDR3 DNA reads as TGTGCCAGCAGCCGGAGAGGCCCCCACGAGCAGTACTTC. It is translated as CASSRRGPHEQYF.

The rearrangement uses TRBV6-2 or TRBV6-3 and TRBJ1-1; no firm D call. The CDR3 consists of 12 residues. The V end was cut by 2 bases, the J end by 5 bases, with 6 bases between. CDR1 MNHEY and CDR2 SVGEGT come from the germline V gene. Here the CDR3 reads CASSYLQTEAFF. CDR3 sequence (DNA): TGTGCCAGCAGTTACCTCCAGACTGAAGCTTTCTTT.

J is TRBJ2-1 and V is TRBV5-4, with TRBD2 matching over 9 bases. The germline gives CDR1 SGHNT, CDR2 YYREEE (reference sequence). Germline trimming cut 1 base from V and 7 bases from J; bases unmatched to any gene: 6. This CDR3 has 15 amino acids. The CDR3 reads CASSLWASGANEQFF. The CDR3 DNA is TGTGCCAGCAGCTTGTGGGCTAGCGGGGCAAATGAGCAGTTCTTC.

The chain carries TRBV27 and TRBJ2-7; 9 bases fit TRBD1. V lost 1 base to trimming and J lost 1 base; unmatched junction nucleotides: 2. Germline CDR1 reads MNHEY; CDR2 reads SMNVEV (reference sequence). This CDR3 comprises 15 residues. The CDR3 is CASSLWTGESYEQYF. Here the CDR3 DNA reads TGTGCCAGCAGTTTATGGACAGGGGAGTCCTACGAGCAGTACTTC.